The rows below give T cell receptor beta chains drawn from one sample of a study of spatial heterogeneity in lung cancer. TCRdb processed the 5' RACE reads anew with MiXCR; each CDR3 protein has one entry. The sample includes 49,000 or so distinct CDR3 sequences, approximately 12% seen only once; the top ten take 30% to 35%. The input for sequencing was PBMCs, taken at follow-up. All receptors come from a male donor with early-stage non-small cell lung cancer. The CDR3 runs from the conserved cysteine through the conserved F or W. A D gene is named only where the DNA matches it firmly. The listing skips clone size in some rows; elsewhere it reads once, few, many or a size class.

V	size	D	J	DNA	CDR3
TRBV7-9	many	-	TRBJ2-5	TGTGCCAGCAGCTTAAGCAGGGCCCAAGAGACCCAGTACTTC	CASSLSRAQETQYF
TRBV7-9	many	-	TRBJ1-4	TGTGCCAGCAGCTTAGGAGGCGGGGCGGAAAAACTGTTTTTT	CASSLGGGAEKLFF
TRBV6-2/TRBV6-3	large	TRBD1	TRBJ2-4	TGTGCCAGACTGGACAGGGACCGCCTGGCCAAAAACATTCAGTACTTC	CARLDRDRLAKNIQYF
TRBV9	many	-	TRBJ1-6	TGTGCCAGCAGCCCTCGCGACGGTTATTCACCCCTCCACTTT	CASSPRDGYSPLHF
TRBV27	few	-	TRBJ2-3	TGTGCCAGCAGTCCGAGACAGTTCACAGATACGCAGTATTTT	CASSPRQFTDTQYF
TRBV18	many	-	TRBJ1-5	TGTGCCAGCTCACCCCGAGCGGGCAATCAGCCCCAGCATTTT	CASSPRAGNQPQHF
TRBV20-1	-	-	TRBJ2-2	TGCAGTGCTAGAGATGGCAGGGGCGCGGACACCGGGGAGCTGTTTTTT	CSARDGRGADTGELFF
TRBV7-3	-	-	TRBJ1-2	TGTGCCAGCAGCTTATTTGGTAGCTATGGCTACACATTC	CASSLFGSYGYTF
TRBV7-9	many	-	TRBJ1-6	TGTGCCAGCAGCTTGGAAGGCCCCCTCCACTTT	CASSLEGPLHF
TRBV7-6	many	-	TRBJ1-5	TGTGCCAGCAGCCAGATGGGAAATCAGCCCCAGCATTTT	CASSQMGNQPQHF
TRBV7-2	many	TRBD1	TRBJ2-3	TGTGCCAGCAGCCCATCCAGGGGGCTTCAAGATACGCAGTATTTT	CASSPSRGLQDTQYF
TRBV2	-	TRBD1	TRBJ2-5	TGTGCCACGTTAGGACAGGACCAAGAGACCCAGTACTTC	CATLGQDQETQYF
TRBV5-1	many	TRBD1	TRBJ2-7	TGCGCCAGCAGCGTACAGGGGGCGTTGGGGTACGAGCAGTACTTC	CASSVQGALGYEQYF
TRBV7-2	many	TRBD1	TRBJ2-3	TGTGCCAGCAGCGGAACAGGGGGAGCAGATACGCAGTATTTT	CASSGTGGADTQYF
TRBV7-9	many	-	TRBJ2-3	TGTGCCAGCAGCTTAGCGAATACGGGAACCACAGATACGCAGTATTTT	CASSLANTGTTDTQYF
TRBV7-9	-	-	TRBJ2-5	TGTACCAGTGGCTTACGAAGGCAAGAGACCCAGTACTTC	CTSGLRRQETQYF
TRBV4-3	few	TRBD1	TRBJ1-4	TGCGCCAGCAGCCAAGAGTGGGACAGGGACGAAAAACTGTTTTTT	CASSQEWDRDEKLFF
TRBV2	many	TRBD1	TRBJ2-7	TGTGCCAGCGGACAGGGGCCTTACGAGCAGTACTTC	CASGQGPYEQYF
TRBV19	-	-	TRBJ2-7	TGTGCCAGTAGTATCGGGCAGGGGCACCTCTACGAGCAGTACTTC	CASSIGQGHLYEQYF
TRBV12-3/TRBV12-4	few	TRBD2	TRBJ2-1	TGTGCCAGCAGTTCCGGGACTAGCGGCCTAAATGAGCAGTTCTTC	CASSSGTSGLNEQFF
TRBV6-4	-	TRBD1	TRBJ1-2	TGTGCCAGCAGTGAACAGGGGGCGATCGGCTATGGCTACACCTTC	CASSEQGAIGYGYTF
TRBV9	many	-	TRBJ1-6	TGTGCCAGCAGCGTTGGGGACTGGACAGACCCCAATTCACCCCTCCACTTT	CASSVGDWTDPNSPLHF